This record covers a single TCR beta chain. Its specificity is unknown. The data were obtained in a study of OX40 agonist ivuxolimab in advanced cancers. About the study: The patients received ivuxolimab by intravenous route every 2 weeks at 0.01 to 10 mg/kg.

V was pared by 9 bases and J by 1 base, with 16 bases of the junction left unmatched. CDR1 and CDR2 from the germline V gene are WNHNN and SYGVQD (reference sequence). This CDR3 spans 18 amino acids. Study results and limitations: The mean number of expanded clones was higher in CD8+ T cells than in CD4+.

Using immunoSEQ multiplex PCR, the repertoire was profiled, and TCRdb retains in-frame clones only, with some absent. The table lists about 64,000 clones, around 80% of them singletons. The sequencing used CD4+ or CD8+ T cells sorted from blood, collected in a trial of the OX40 agonist ivuxolimab. This receptor was taken from an adult with an advanced solid tumor such as melanoma, head and neck, liver or kidney cancer. The chain employs TRBV10-1 and TRBJ2-5; 11 bases line up with TRBD2. The CDR3 coding sequence is TGCGCCAGTCCCGAGTTGGCGGCTAGCGGGGGGACCCAAGAGACCCAGTACTTC. This encodes CASPELAASGGTQETQYF.